One and the same sample provided the 20 T cell receptor beta chains below, sequenced in a study of cytomegalovirus exposure and HLA in healthy donors (TCRdb year 2017). The library was obtained by the immunoSEQ multiplex PCR assay. As stored in TCRdb, this immuneACCESS dataset retains in-frame rearrangements with V and J assigned. A fraction of the clones does not appear; measured against another copy, unresolved V genes explain less than half of the discrepancy, and the remainder lacks a known reason. Within this sample are some 87,000 clones, with approximately 96% of them counted one time only. 1.3% of the sample belongs to the ten largest clones. Sequencing was done on a sample of PBMCs. Receptors originate from a woman aged 18 to 35 in good health and CMV-seronegative.

This chain uses TRBV28 with TRBJ2-5; TRBD2 agrees at 10 bases. The CDR3 length is 18 residues. The germline V gene encodes CDR1 MDHEN and CDR2 SYDVKM. The ends lost 1 base at V and 9 bases at J; junction bases unmatched: 17. The CDR3 spells CASSLFLAGADRMSSQYF. DNA for the CDR3: TGTGCCAGCAGTTTATTCCTAGCGGGAGCCGACCGGATGAGTTCCCAGTACTTC. Based on the CDR3 plus reference TRBV28 and TRBJ2-5, the full variable domain is DVKVTQSSRYLVKRTGEKVFLECVQDMDHENMFWYRQDPGLGLRLIYFSYDVKMKEKGDIPEGYSVSREKKERFSLILESASTNQTSMYLCASSLFLAGADRMSSQYFGPGTRLLVL.

J is TRBJ2-1 and V is TRBV6-1; 8 nucleotides agree with TRBD2. Germline V gene lookup returns CDR1 MNHNS and CDR2 SASEGT. CDR3 length: 13 amino acids. V dropped 7 bases and J dropped 8; count of bases not matched to a gene: 7. CDR3 nucleotide sequence: TGTGCCAGCACAAAGCGGGGGCGGGATGAGCAGTTCTTC. Translated, it gives CASTKRGRDEQFF.

Comment on this clone: A junction boundary mismatches the germline segment, possibly from a read error. Other DNA variants within this sample encode the same CDR3. The chain has TRBV20-1 and TRBJ2-7, with D perhaps matching TRBD1 (5 bases). The CDR3 has 11 amino acids. The V gene's germline CDR1 is DFQATT and CDR2 SNEGSKA (reference sequence). The CDR3 DNA reads as TGCAGTGCGAGAGACAGCTACGAGCAGTACTTC. Translation: CSARDSYEQYF.

J is TRBJ1-4 and V is TRBV28; D gene uncertain. Trimming removed 4 bases at V and 8 bases at J, with 5 bases between. Germline values: CDR1 MDHEN, CDR2 SYDVKM. CDR3 size: 11 residues. Here the CDR3 reads CASSSREKLFF. The CDR3 DNA reads TGTGCCAGCAGTTCGAGGGAAAAACTGTTTTTT.

The chain links TRBV27 to TRBJ1-1, with D hard to call. Trimming pared 6 bases from V and 4 bases from J, leaving 12 bases between. The CDR3 runs to 13 residues. Germline V gives CDR1 MNHEY, CDR2 SMNVEV (reference sequence). CDR3 nucleotide sequence: TGTGCCAGCAGATACAAGAGGGCCACTGAAGCTTTCTTT. Protein: CASRYKRATEAFF.

This chain connects TRBV6-5 to TRBJ2-7; a possible D gene is TRBD1 (5 bases). There are 14 residues in the CDR3. CDR1 and CDR2 from the germline V gene are MNHEY and SVGAGI. Trimming took 3 bases from V and 2 from J, leaving 11 bases between them. The CDR3 sequence: CASSYWGSTYEQYF. The CDR3 coding sequence is TGTGCCAGCAGTTATTGGGGCAGCACCTACGAGCAGTACTTC.

CDR3: CASSLRTGGGRAKETQYF. The CDR3 bases are TGTGCCAGCAGCTTAAGGACGGGAGGAGGGAGGGCGAAAGAGACCCAGTACTTC. The chain links TRBV7-9 to TRBJ2-5, with 7 nucleotides matching TRBD2. This CDR3 spans 18 amino acids. V shed 2 bases and J 3 bases; nucleotides not matched to a gene: 15. Germline V lookup: CDR1 SEHNR, CDR2 FQNEAQ (reference sequence). The complete variable domain, with remaining parts taken from reference TRBV7-9 and TRBJ2-5, reads DTGVSQNPRHKITKRGQNVTFRCDPISEHNRLYWYRQTLGQGPEFLTYFQNEAQLEKSRLLSDRFSAERPKGSFSTLEIQRTEQGDSAMYLCASSLRTGGGRAKETQYFGPGTRLLVL.

The rearrangement links TRBV14 to TRBJ1-4, with 7 bases lining up with TRBD1. V lost 4 bases and J lost 5; bases outside the gene matches: 10. This CDR3 contains 16 residues. CDR1 SGHDN and CDR2 FVKESK come from the germline V gene. The DNA for the CDR3 is TGTGCCAGCAGCCCCCGAGTGGACAGGAGAAATGAAAAACTGTTTTTT. Encoded protein: CASSPRVDRRNEKLFF.

CDR3: CASSAGGTSYEQYF. The CDR3 bases are TGTGCCAGCAGCGCCGGAGGGACCTCCTACGAGCAGTACTTC. This sequence joins TRBV9 and TRBJ2-7, with D possibly being TRBD2 (6 bases). V lost 3 bases, J lost 0 bases, and 10 bases lay in between. There are 14 residues in the CDR3. Looked up from germline, CDR1 is SGDLS and CDR2 is YYNGEE. The full variable domain, completed using reference TRBV9 and TRBJ2-7, is DSGVTQTPKHLITATGQRVTLRCSPRSGDLSVYWYQQSLDQGLQFLIQYYNGEERAKGNILERFSAQQFPDLHSELNLSSLELGDSALYFCASSAGGTSYEQYFGPGTRLTVT.

The rearrangement uses TRBV4-1 and TRBJ2-5; the D gene is possibly TRBD1 (5 bases). Trimming removed 3 bases from V and 7 bases from J, with 24 bases in between. This CDR3 region has 17 residues. CDR1 and CDR2 (germline): MGHRA, YSYEKL. The chain's CDR3 is CASSHSAPLQETGTQYF. The CDR3 DNA follows: TGCGCCAGCAGCCATTCGGCCCCATTACAGGAGACGGGGACCCAGTACTTC.

This clone was seen only a few times. The chain has TRBV7-9 and TRBJ2-3; 10 bases agree with TRBD2. Trimming removed 6 bases from V and 3 bases from J; junction bases left unmatched: 6. The germline CDR1 and CDR2 sequences are SEHNR and FQNEAQ (reference sequence). CDR3 size: 15 residues. CDR3 residues: CASSRGLAETDTQYF. CDR3 bases: TGTGCCAGCAGTAGAGGACTAGCGGAGACAGATACGCAGTATTTT.

The chain is built from TRBV10-1 and TRBJ2-7, with D unclear. The V end lost 4 bases, the J end lost 0 bases, and 7 bases lay between the germline ends. Germline V gene lookup returns CDR1 WNHNN and CDR2 SYGVQD (reference sequence). The CDR3 runs 13 residues. The CDR3 DNA reads TGCGCCAGCAGTGCAGGCCGCTCCTACGAGCAGTACTTC. Amino acid sequence: CASSAGRSYEQYF.

J is TRBJ2-3 and V is TRBV9, with TRBD2 matching over 8 bases. V trimming: 0 bases; J trimming: 2 bases; junction bases outside the gene matches: 5. There are 16 residues in the CDR3. CDR1 and CDR2 from the germline V gene are SGDLS and YYNGEE. CDR3 sequence (DNA): TGTGCCAGCAGCGTAGTTGGTAGCGGGAACACAGATACGCAGTATTTT. Amino acid sequence: CASSVVGSGNTDTQYF.

The chain employs TRBV13 and TRBJ2-1; 7 bases agree with TRBD1. V shed 4 bases, J shed 6 bases, and the junction held 3 bases outside the gene matches. This CDR3 spans 13 amino acids. Germline CDR1 and CDR2: PRHDT and FYEKMQ (reference sequence). CDR3 nucleotides: TGTGCCAGCAGCTCTGGGGACAGCAATGAGCAGTTCTTC. The encoded protein is CASSSGDSNEQFF.

The V call is TRBV19, the J call TRBJ2-7; 8 bases fit TRBD2. Germline trimming cut 5 bases from V and 4 bases from J; bases unmatched to any gene: 7. The CDR3 has 14 residues. CDR1 and CDR2 (germline): LNHDA, SQIVND (reference sequence). The CDR3 protein is CASSGGLGRYEQYF. The CDR3 nucleotides read TGTGCCAGTAGTGGGGGACTAGGACGATACGAGCAGTACTTC.

The chain employs TRBV19 and TRBJ2-7; 8 positions agree with TRBD2. Looked up from germline, CDR1 is LNHDA and CDR2 is SQIVND (reference sequence). The ends lost 0 bases at V and 10 bases at J; junction bases unmatched: 5. The CDR3 length is 13 residues. For the CDR3, the DNA is TGTGCCAGTAGTATAGAAGCGGGAGCCCGCCAGTACTTC. This translates into CASSIEAGARQYF. The full variable domain, rest sourced from reference TRBV19 and TRBJ2-7, is DGGITQSPKYLFRKEGQNVTLSCEQNLNHDAMYWYRQDPGQGLRLIYYSQIVNDFQKGDIAEGYSVSREKKESFPLTVTSAQKNPTAFYLCASSIEAGARQYFGPGTRLTVT.

The chain recombines TRBV28 with TRBJ2-3, with TRBD2 as a possible D gene (5 bases). This CDR3 spans 14 amino acids. The germline V and J ends were trimmed by 6 bases and 6 bases, with 16 bases remaining between them. Germline V lookup: CDR1 MDHEN, CDR2 SYDVKM. The CDR3 bases are TGTGCCAGCAGCCGACCGGGATCTCTGGATACGCAGTATTTT. Its protein product is CASSRPGSLDTQYF.

The gene calls are TRBV27 and TRBJ1-5; D perhaps matches TRBD1 (6 bases). Germline-derived CDR1 and CDR2 are MNHEY and SMNVEV (reference sequence). This CDR3 has 13 amino acids. V was shortened by 5 bases and J by 7 bases, with 12 bases between the two germline ends. DNA for the CDR3: TGTGCCAGCAGTCAGGGGTTTAGCCAGCCCCAGCATTTT. It encodes CASSQGFSQPQHF.

The table lists this clone with a count of one. The rearrangement joins TRBV2 to TRBJ2-2; D may be TRBD2 (5 bases). The CDR3 covers 15 residues. Trimming stripped 7 bases from V and 4 bases from J, with 16 bases between. The germline V gene encodes CDR1 SNHLY and CDR2 FYNNEI. Here the CDR3 reads CASKRRVEGTGELFF. The CDR3 DNA reads TGTGCCAGCAAAAGAAGGGTCGAGGGCACCGGGGAGCTGTTTTTT.

This chain joins TRBV11-2 and TRBJ2-3; 8 nucleotides match TRBD1. Per germline, CDR1 SGHAT and CDR2 FQNNGV. V dropped 0 bases and J dropped 4; count of bases not matched to a gene: 3. This CDR3 spans 15 amino acids. DNA for the CDR3: TGTGCCAGCAGCTTAGACAGGGGGCCAGCAGATACGCAGTATTTT. It codes for CASSLDRGPADTQYF.